This paragraph covers one TCR beta chain sequence. Its target is not known. These data come from a study of T cell repertoires in cytomegalovirus infection. As for the study in general: Based on public TCR beta signatures, there were indications of CMV infection and of a matching HLA type.

TCRdb itself ran the reads through MiXCR, one entry per CDR3 protein. The table shows 170,000 or so distinct CDR3 sequences, with approximately 18% occurring only once. The CDR3 totals 17 residues. CDR1 and CDR2 (germline): SGHVS, FNYEAQ. J was trimmed by 6 bases and V by 3 bases; bases with no gene match: 13. Points from the study as a whole: HLA-C-restricted, CMV-specific TCR beta clonotypes were dominant ex vivo. Carriers of CMV and the relevant HLA type were discriminated by public TCR beta frequency.

The TCR comes from a human donor in good health (CMV status not recorded). Some clones in this sample may be carry-over from other donors' samples. Sequencing used CD8+ T cells from PBMCs. The chain has TRBV7-6 and TRBJ2-1, with 8 bases identical to TRBD2. The CDR3, as DNA: TGTGCCAGCAGCTTCCCTATTTCTAGCGGGCCAACCAATGAGCAGTTCTTC. As protein: CASSFPISSGPTNEQFF.